These T cell receptor beta chains were read from a single sample in a study of cytomegalovirus exposure and HLA in healthy donors. The assay was immunoSEQ multiplex PCR, and TCRdb's table has in-frame clones only and misses some. The data contain 95,000 to 120,000 clones, about 68% of them seen just once; the ten biggest clones take up roughly 4.2%. Material for sequencing was PBMCs. The receptors were sampled from a woman between 40 and 50 years old in good health and CMV-seropositive. CDR3s include the opening cysteine and the closing phenylalanine or tryptophan. A D gene is named only where the DNA matches it firmly. The size entry is marked missing in some rows and otherwise reads once, few, many or a size class.

len,abundance,j_gene,d_gene,v_gene,CDR3nt,CDR3aa
15,.,TRBJ2-3,TRBD2,TRBV5-6,TGTGCCAGCAGCTTGACTAGCGGGGGGACAGATACGCAGTATTTT,CASSLTSGGTDTQYF
14,.,TRBJ1-2,.,TRBV10-3,TGTGCCATCAGTGAGTCGACAGGAAGATATGGCTACACCTTC,CAISESTGRYGYTF
16,few,TRBJ2-3,TRBD2,TRBV5-1,TGCGCCAGCAGCTCGGGTAGCGGGGGGGCCAGCGATACGCAGTATTTT,CASSSGSGGASDTQYF
17,.,TRBJ2-1,TRBD2,TRBV4-2,TGTGCCAGCAGCCAAGATCTTGGCGGGGGGGTCTACAATGAGCAGTTCTTC,CASSQDLGGGVYNEQFF
13,.,TRBJ1-2,.,TRBV27,TGTGCCAGCAGTTTAAACAGAAACTATGGCTACACCTTC,CASSLNRNYGYTF
12,.,TRBJ2-5,TRBD2,TRBV2,TGTGCCAGCGCAGGGAGGGCAGAGACCCAGTACTTC,CASAGRAETQYF
12,.,TRBJ2-5,.,TRBV7-7,TGTGCTAGCAGCACAAAGGGGGAGACCCAGTACTTC,CASSTKGETQYF
14,.,TRBJ2-3,.,TRBV7-2,TGTGCCAGCAGCCAAAGGGGGACCACAGATACGCAGTATTTT,CASSQRGTTDTQYF
14,few,TRBJ1-1,TRBD1,TRBV6-1,TGTGCCAGCAGTACCGGGACAGGGATTACTGAAGCTTTCTTT,CASSTGTGITEAFF
16,few,TRBJ2-1,TRBD2,TRBV7-9,TGTTCCAGCAGCTTCGTCCCGGGACTAGTTACGGTTGAGCAGTTCTTC,CSSSFVPGLVTVEQFF
15,.,TRBJ2-2,.,TRBV28,TGTGCCAGCAGCTCCAACGGGGGAACCACCGGGGAGCTGTTTTTT,CASSSNGGTTGELFF
14,.,TRBJ1-1,TRBD1,TRBV6-1,TGTGCCAGCGGGGTAGGGGGACAGGGAAGGCAAGCTTTCTTT,CASGVGGQGRQAFF
17,.,TRBJ2-6,TRBD2,TRBV27,TGTGCCAGCACTCGGACTAGCGGGAGTTCTGGGGCCAACGTCCTGACTTTC,CASTRTSGSSGANVLTF
17,.,TRBJ2-3,TRBD2,TRBV5-1,TGCGCCAGCAGCTTGGGACTAGCGGGAGAGTTCGGAGATACGCAGTATTTT,CASSLGLAGEFGDTQYF
13,.,TRBJ2-7,TRBD1,TRBV19,TGTGCCAGTAGCAGGACAGGGTCCTACGAGCAGTACTTC,CASSRTGSYEQYF
14,.,TRBJ1-2,.,TRBV4-1,TGCGCCAGCAGCCAAGATAGAGGATTCTATGGCTACACCTTC,CASSQDRGFYGYTF
10,.,TRBJ1-1,.,TRBV7-9,TGTGCCAGCAGCGTAACTGAAGCTTTCTTT,CASSVTEAFF
15,.,TRBJ1-1,.,TRBV18,TGTGCCAGCTCACCCCTGGAGGGCCTGAACACTGAAGCTTTCTTT,CASSPLEGLNTEAFF
13,.,TRBJ1-1,.,TRBV19,TGTGCCAGTCACAACTACGGACAGACTGAAGCTTTCTTT,CASHNYGQTEAFF
14,few,TRBJ2-4,.,TRBV27,TGTGCCAGCAGTTTACAGGGGGCCAAAAACATTCAGTACTTC,CASSLQGAKNIQYF
22,.,TRBJ2-1,TRBD2,TRBV18,TGTGCCAGCTCACCACCGAATCGTGGGGGTGTGTACGCGGGGGGGCGTTACAATGAGCAGTTCTTC,CASSPPNRGGVYAGGRYNEQFF
15,.,TRBJ1-1,TRBD1,TRBV5-1,TGCGCCAGCGGCTCACAGGGGGCTGTGAACACTGAAGCTTTCTTT,CASGSQGAVNTEAFF
15,.,TRBJ2-7,.,TRBV7-8,TGTGCCAGCAGCTTAGCAGGGGGTAGCTCCTACGAGCAGTACTTC,CASSLAGGSSYEQYF
15,few,TRBJ2-7,.,TRBV7-8,TGTGCCAGCAGCTACCTCGGGGGTCTTACTAACGAGCAGTACTTC,CASSYLGGLTNEQYF
14,.,TRBJ1-1,.,TRBV7-2,TGTGCCAGCAGCTTGCAGGGGACGAACACTGAAGCTTTCTTT,CASSLQGTNTEAFF
15,few,TRBJ2-3,TRBD2,TRBV4-3,TGCGCCAGCAGCCGGGGGGGAGGGGACACAGATACGCAGTATTTT,CASSRGGGDTDTQYF
12,.,TRBJ2-7,.,TRBV25-1,TGTGCCAGCAAGGGGGTTACCTACGAGCAGTACTTC,CASKGVTYEQYF
14,.,TRBJ2-7,TRBD1,TRBV29-1,TGCAGCGTCGAGCGGGGGACAGGGGGTAACGAGCAGTACTTC,CSVERGTGGNEQYF
15,few,TRBJ2-1,.,TRBV5-1,TGCGCCAGCAGTTTCGACTCCCGGGGTCCCAATGAGCAGTTCTTC,CASSFDSRGPNEQFF
13,once,TRBJ1-1,.,TRBV7-9,TGTTCCAGCTTCGTGTCGGTGAACACTGAAGCTTTCTTT,CSSFVSVNTEAFF
12,few,TRBJ2-7,TRBD2,TRBV7-8,TGTGCCAGCAGCACTAGCGGATCCGAGCAGTACTTC,CASSTSGSEQYF
15,.,TRBJ1-2,TRBD1,TRBV19,TGTGCCAGTAGTATACCCATCGACAGGGGGCCTGGCTACACCTTC,CASSIPIDRGPGYTF
15,.,TRBJ2-5,.,TRBV19,TGTGCCAGTAATACCGGGTCCCCGGGCCAAGAGACCCAGTACTTC,CASNTGSPGQETQYF
17,.,TRBJ1-2,TRBD1,TRBV7-8,TGTGCCAGCAGCTCACCGAACTCCAGGGGGCTGGGGTATGGCTACACCTTC,CASSSPNSRGLGYGYTF
13,.,TRBJ1-1,.,TRBV18,TGTGCCAGCTCACCAGGGACAAACACTGAAGCTTTCTTT,CASSPGTNTEAFF
16,.,TRBJ1-1,.,TRBV11-3,TGTGCCAGCAGCTTAGACAGGTGGTGTGAGAACACTGAAGCTTTCTTT,CASSLDRWCENTEAFF
15,.,TRBJ1-1,.,TRBV6-1,TGTGCCAGCAGATTGACAGGTTCGGAGAACACTGAAGCTTTCTTT,CASRLTGSENTEAFF
14,.,TRBJ1-5,.,TRBV15,TGTGCCACCAGCAGACACAGGGCTATTCAGCCCCAGCATTTT,CATSRHRAIQPQHF
13,.,TRBJ1-1,TRBD1,TRBV6-1,TGTGCCAGCAGGGGACAGGGGGCGACTGAAGCTTTCTTT,CASRGQGATEAFF
13,.,TRBJ2-3,.,TRBV7-6,TGTGCCAGCAGCCCAGGCACCGCAGATACGCAGTATTTT,CASSPGTADTQYF
15,.,TRBJ2-7,.,TRBV19,TGTGCCAGTAGTATAGGGGGGCAGTACTCCTACGAGCAGTACTTC,CASSIGGQYSYEQYF
14,.,TRBJ2-1,.,TRBV27,TGTGCCAGCGCTCCCCGGACTACACCCGGTGAGCAGTTCTTC,CASAPRTTPGEQFF
15,few,TRBJ2-1,.,TRBV5-1,TGCGCCAGCAGCTTGGATAGCGGTCCCTACAATGAGCAGTTCTTC,CASSLDSGPYNEQFF
14,.,TRBJ2-2,.,TRBV7-9,TGTGCCAGCTCTTCTGTCTTGAACACCGGGGAGCTGTTTTTT,CASSSVLNTGELFF